The T cell receptor beta chain described here comes from a study of blood T cell repertoires in COVID-19. Produced via immunoSEQ multiplex PCR; TCRdb's table is partial and in-frame only. The top ten clones hold approximately 6.2% of a sample with some 200,000 clones, roughly four fifths of them seen once. This clone was seen only a few times. The CDR3 has 15 amino acids. J gave up 6 bases and V 5 bases, and 9 bases lay outside the gene matches. In germline, CDR1 is SGHTA, CDR2 FQGTGA. J is TRBJ1-4 and V is TRBV7-3; 7 bases agree with TRBD1. The sequenced sample consisted of peripheral blood. The origin of this receptor is a woman between 40 and 55 years old with acute or convalescent COVID-19. CDR3 protein: CASSDRDRSDEKLFF. The CDR3 DNA follows: TGTGCCAGCAGCGATAGGGACAGATCGGATGAAAAACTGTTTTTT.